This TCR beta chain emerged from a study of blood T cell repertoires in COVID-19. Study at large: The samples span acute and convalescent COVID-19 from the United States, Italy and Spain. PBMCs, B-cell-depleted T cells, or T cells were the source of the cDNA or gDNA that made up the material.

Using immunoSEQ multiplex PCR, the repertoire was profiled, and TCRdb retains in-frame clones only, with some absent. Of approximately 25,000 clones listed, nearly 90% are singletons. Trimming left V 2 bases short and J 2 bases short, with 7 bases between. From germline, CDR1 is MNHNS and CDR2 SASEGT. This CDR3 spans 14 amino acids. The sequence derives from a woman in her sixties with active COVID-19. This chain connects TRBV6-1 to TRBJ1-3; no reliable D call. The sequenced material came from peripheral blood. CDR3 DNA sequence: TGTGCCAGCAGTGAAACGAGGACTGGAAACACCATATATTTT. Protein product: CASSETRTGNTIYF.